This TCR beta chain came from a study of blood T cell repertoires in COVID-19. Generated by immunoSEQ multiplex PCR, the TCRdb table keeps only in-frame clones and is missing some. The data hold approximately 360,000 clones, with about 90% observed a single time. Sequencing was done on a sample of peripheral blood. The clonotype originates from a middle-aged man with acute or convalescent COVID-19.

In DNA, the CDR3 is TGTGCCAGCAGCCAATCATTACAACAGAGCTACACCTTC. Its protein product is CASSQSLQQSYTF. The chain joins TRBV16 to TRBJ1-2; no reliable D call. This CDR3 contains 13 residues. Germline assignment: CDR1 KGHSY and CDR2 FQNENV. V lost 0 bases and J 9 bases, leaving 11 bases between the germline ends.